This T cell receptor (beta chain) derives from a study of blood T cell repertoires in COVID-19. Between the trimmed V and J ends, which lost 3 bases and 1 base, there was a span of 16 bases. Germline V lookup: CDR1 DFQATT, CDR2 SNEGSKA (reference sequence). The CDR3 consists of 15 residues. Generated by immunoSEQ multiplex PCR, the TCRdb table keeps only in-frame clones and is missing some. This repertoire shows 400,000 to 500,000 clones, more than 75% found once; its top ten account for 1.5% to 2%. The sample taken for sequencing was PBMCs or T cells enriched from blood (not recorded which). The receptor's source is a woman aged 40 to 55 who had recovered from COVID-19. The chain links TRBV20-1 to TRBJ2-7; D possibly corresponds to TRBD1 (5 bases). Here the CDR3 reads CSASALQGRSYEQYF. CDR3 DNA: TGCAGTGCTAGTGCCCTGCAGGGTCGGTCCTACGAGCAGTACTTC.